Following are 19 T cell receptor beta chains from one sample sequenced in a study of T cell clonotyping in hematopoietic cell transplantation. Clones were read by immunoSEQ multiplex PCR, and TCRdb kept only the in-frame ones, dropping some. The top ten hold about 11% of the sample, which has over 25,000 clones, about 93% seen once. The sequencing used PBMCs, collected 100 days after allogeneic stem cell transplant. These receptors came from a female patient aged 50-59 years who had an allogeneic stem cell transplant from a related donor, so the T cells may come from the graft donor. Some clones in this sample may be carry-over from other donors' samples.

This clone appeared once. The chain employs TRBV6-6 and TRBJ1-2, with 7 bases fitting TRBD1. The trim removed 6 bases at V and 2 bases at J, leaving 3 bases unmatched. Germline-derived CDR1 and CDR2 are MNHNY and SVGAGI (reference sequence). This CDR3 is 13 amino acids long. The CDR3 DNA is TGTGCCAGCAGCCGACAGGGAAACTATGGCTACACCTTC. Translated: CASSRQGNYGYTF.

The genes are TRBV29-1 and TRBJ1-1, with D perhaps TRBD1 (6 bases). The V and J ends lost 3 bases and 1 base respectively, with 9 bases between them. The CDR3 is made up of 13 amino acids. The germline V gene has CDR1 SQVTM and CDR2 ANQGSEA. The CDR3 loop is CSVDLGGNTEAFF. CDR3 DNA: TGCAGCGTTGATTTAGGGGGGAACACTGAAGCTTTCTTT.

This clone has just one count. V usage is TRBV15 and J usage is TRBJ1-5; D is possibly TRBD1 (6 bases). The V end lost 3 bases, the J end lost 4 bases, and 10 bases lay between the germline ends. The CDR3 length is 14 residues. The V gene's germline CDR1 is LNHNV and CDR2 YYDKDF (reference sequence). DNA of the CDR3: TGTGCCACCAGCAGGCGGACAGTTAATCAGCCCCAGCATTTT. This sequence encodes CATSRRTVNQPQHF.

The chain joins TRBV6-1 to TRBJ2-2; D remains unclear. Germline CDR1 MNHNS, CDR2 SASEGT. The CDR3 is 16 residues long. Trimming shortened V by 4 bases and J by 2 bases, and 14 bases separated the two germline ends. CDR3 DNA sequence: TGTGCCAGCAGTGGCCGGAGCCACCAAAACACCGGGGAGCTGTTTTTT. It translates to CASSGRSHQNTGELFF.

The chain links TRBV19 to TRBJ2-2, with 11 bases fitting TRBD1. V shed 5 bases, J shed 10 bases, and the junction held 9 bases outside the gene matches. There are 15 residues in the CDR3. Germline V gives CDR1 LNHDA, CDR2 SQIVND (reference sequence). CDR3 nucleotides: TGTGCCAGTAGTCCGAGGACAGGGGGCATCGAGGAGCTGTTTTTT. Translation: CASSPRTGGIEELFF.

The genes are TRBV5-1 and TRBJ2-1; 10 bases agree with TRBD2. Trimming at V came to 4 bases and at J to 6 bases, leaving 13 bases not matched to a gene. The CDR3 is made up of 17 amino acids. Germline CDR1 reads SGHRS; CDR2 reads YFSETQ. The CDR3, as DNA: TGCGCCAGCAGCCGATTTCCTAGCGGGGGAAAATTCAATGAGCAGTTCTTC. This encodes CASSRFPSGGKFNEQFF.

The chain recombines TRBV6-5 with TRBJ2-7; 7 bases align to TRBD2. Per germline, CDR1 MNHEY and CDR2 SVGAGI. V was clipped by 2 bases and J by 2 bases; unmatched bases: 3. The CDR3 is 14 amino acids. CDR3 in DNA: TGTGCCAGCAGTTACGGCGGGGGTGCCTACGAGCAGTACTTC. As protein: CASSYGGGAYEQYF.

This clone was found once. The V call is TRBV5-1, the J call TRBJ2-6; D is possibly TRBD1 (5 bases). CDR1 and CDR2 (germline): SGHRS, YFSETQ. Trimming removed 4 bases at V and 0 bases at J, with 8 bases between. The CDR3 has 15 amino acids. DNA for the CDR3: TGCGCCAGCAGCCAGGGTCCCTCTGGGGCCAACGTCCTGACTTTC. Translation gives CASSQGPSGANVLTF. Full variable domain (outside the CDR3, taken from reference TRBV5-1 and TRBJ2-6): KAGVTQTPRYLIKTRGQQVTLSCSPISGHRSVSWYQQTPGQGLQFLFEYFSETQRNKGNFPGRFSGRQFSNSRSEMNVSTLELGDSALYLCASSQGPSGANVLTFGAGSRLTVL.

The rearrangement links TRBV9 to TRBJ1-6; no clear D gene. The germline V and J ends were trimmed by 3 bases and 13 bases, with 17 bases remaining between them. Germline CDR1 and CDR2: SGDLS and YYNGEE. The CDR3 consists of 14 residues. In DNA form, the CDR3 reads TGTGCCAGCAGCGCCCGGGCCTTCAGGCGCCCCCTCCACTTT. It yields the protein CASSARAFRRPLHF.

The chain joins TRBV5-5 to TRBJ1-1; D is unclear. Germline CDR1 is SGHKS and CDR2 is YYEKEE (reference sequence). The CDR3 is 15 amino acids. V shed 3 bases and J shed 1 base, with 13 bases lying between them. The CDR3 DNA reads TGTGCCAGCAGCTGGGGTTTAGGAGAGAACACTGAAGCTTTCTTT. Its translation is CASSWGLGENTEAFF.

V and J are TRBV7-9 and TRBJ1-4; 12 bases map to TRBD1. Germline-derived CDR1 and CDR2 are SEHNR and FQNEAQ (reference sequence). The V segment lost 5 bases and the J segment 7 bases; nucleotides outside the gene matches: 5. This CDR3 is built from 15 residues. The DNA for the CDR3 is TGTGCCAGCAGCCGGGACAGGGGGCGCGCTGAAAAACTGTTTTTT. This encodes CASSRDRGRAEKLFF.

This clone was seen only once. The rearrangement links TRBV6-6 to TRBJ1-5; D is undetermined. The CDR3 has 15 residues. The ends were cut back, 5 bases at V and 4 bases at J, with 15 bases in the middle. Germline CDR1 reads MNHNY; CDR2 reads SVGAGI (reference sequence). As DNA, the CDR3 is TGTGCCAGCAGTGATCCTCTTAGAGTTAATCAGCCCCAGCATTTT. It is translated as CASSDPLRVNQPQHF.

This rearrangement joins TRBV6-1 to TRBJ1-5; possibly TRBD1 for D (5 bases). Trimming cost V 0 bases and J 1 base, with 10 bases left between them. Germline-derived CDR1 and CDR2 are MNHNS and SASEGT. The CDR3 sequence is 16 residues long. The CDR3 bases are TGTGCCAGCAGTGAAGCGGAGGGGTGGAGCAATCAGCCCCAGCATTTT. The encoded protein is CASSEAEGWSNQPQHF.

This chain links TRBV2 with TRBJ1-2, with D uncertain. This CDR3 has 17 residues. Trimming took off 10 bases at V and 0 bases at J, with 24 bases between the two ends. CDR1 is SNHLY, CDR2 FYNNEI, per germline. CDR3 amino acids: CAIFSRNLPNSNYGYTF. In nucleotides, the CDR3 is TGTGCCATATTCTCCAGGAATCTACCGAATTCTAACTATGGCTACACCTTC.

The chain joins TRBV5-4 to TRBJ2-7; TRBD1 agrees at 10 bases. Trimming took 4 bases from V and 6 from J; bases not matched to a gene: 4. Germline V gene sequence: CDR1 SGHNT, CDR2 YYREEE (reference sequence). CDR3 length: 13 amino acids. The chain's CDR3 is CASSTDRGLEQYF. CDR3 in DNA: TGTGCCAGCAGCACTGACAGGGGGCTCGAGCAGTACTTC.

The chain links TRBV4-2 to TRBJ2-2; the D gene is possibly TRBD1 (5 bases). Germline CDR1 and CDR2: LGHNA and YNFKEQ. The CDR3 has 14 amino acids. V was trimmed by 0 bases and J by 6 bases, leaving 8 bases between them. CDR3 sequence (DNA): TGTGCCAGCAGCCAAGACATCAGGGCCGGGGAGCTGTTTTTT. It encodes CASSQDIRAGELFF.

This clone was counted between two and nine times. V usage is TRBV7-6 and J usage is TRBJ1-2; D gene ambiguous. There are 13 residues in the CDR3. Germline V gives CDR1 SGHVS, CDR2 FNYEAQ. Trimming pared 5 bases from V and 11 bases from J, leaving 18 bases between. The CDR3 DNA sequence: TGTGCCAGCAGCCCGAGGACGGGATTACCTTACACCTTC. It encodes CASSPRTGLPYTF.

The chain joins TRBV20-1 to TRBJ2-1; D call uncertain. This CDR3 comprises 11 residues. Germline CDR1 reads DFQATT; CDR2 reads SNEGSKA (reference sequence). The CDR3 bases are TGCCTTGGCGCCACCTACAATGAGCAGTTCTTC. Translating it yields CLGATYNEQFF.

The chain joins TRBV6-5 to TRBJ1-2; 8 nucleotides match TRBD1. This CDR3 comprises 12 residues. The junction had 8 bases not matched to a gene; V was cut back by 11 bases and J by 6 bases. The germline V gene encodes CDR1 MNHEY and CDR2 SVGAGI. CDR3 nucleotide sequence: TGTGCCGCCAGGGACAGGTGGGATGGCTACACCTTC. As protein: CAARDRWDGYTF.